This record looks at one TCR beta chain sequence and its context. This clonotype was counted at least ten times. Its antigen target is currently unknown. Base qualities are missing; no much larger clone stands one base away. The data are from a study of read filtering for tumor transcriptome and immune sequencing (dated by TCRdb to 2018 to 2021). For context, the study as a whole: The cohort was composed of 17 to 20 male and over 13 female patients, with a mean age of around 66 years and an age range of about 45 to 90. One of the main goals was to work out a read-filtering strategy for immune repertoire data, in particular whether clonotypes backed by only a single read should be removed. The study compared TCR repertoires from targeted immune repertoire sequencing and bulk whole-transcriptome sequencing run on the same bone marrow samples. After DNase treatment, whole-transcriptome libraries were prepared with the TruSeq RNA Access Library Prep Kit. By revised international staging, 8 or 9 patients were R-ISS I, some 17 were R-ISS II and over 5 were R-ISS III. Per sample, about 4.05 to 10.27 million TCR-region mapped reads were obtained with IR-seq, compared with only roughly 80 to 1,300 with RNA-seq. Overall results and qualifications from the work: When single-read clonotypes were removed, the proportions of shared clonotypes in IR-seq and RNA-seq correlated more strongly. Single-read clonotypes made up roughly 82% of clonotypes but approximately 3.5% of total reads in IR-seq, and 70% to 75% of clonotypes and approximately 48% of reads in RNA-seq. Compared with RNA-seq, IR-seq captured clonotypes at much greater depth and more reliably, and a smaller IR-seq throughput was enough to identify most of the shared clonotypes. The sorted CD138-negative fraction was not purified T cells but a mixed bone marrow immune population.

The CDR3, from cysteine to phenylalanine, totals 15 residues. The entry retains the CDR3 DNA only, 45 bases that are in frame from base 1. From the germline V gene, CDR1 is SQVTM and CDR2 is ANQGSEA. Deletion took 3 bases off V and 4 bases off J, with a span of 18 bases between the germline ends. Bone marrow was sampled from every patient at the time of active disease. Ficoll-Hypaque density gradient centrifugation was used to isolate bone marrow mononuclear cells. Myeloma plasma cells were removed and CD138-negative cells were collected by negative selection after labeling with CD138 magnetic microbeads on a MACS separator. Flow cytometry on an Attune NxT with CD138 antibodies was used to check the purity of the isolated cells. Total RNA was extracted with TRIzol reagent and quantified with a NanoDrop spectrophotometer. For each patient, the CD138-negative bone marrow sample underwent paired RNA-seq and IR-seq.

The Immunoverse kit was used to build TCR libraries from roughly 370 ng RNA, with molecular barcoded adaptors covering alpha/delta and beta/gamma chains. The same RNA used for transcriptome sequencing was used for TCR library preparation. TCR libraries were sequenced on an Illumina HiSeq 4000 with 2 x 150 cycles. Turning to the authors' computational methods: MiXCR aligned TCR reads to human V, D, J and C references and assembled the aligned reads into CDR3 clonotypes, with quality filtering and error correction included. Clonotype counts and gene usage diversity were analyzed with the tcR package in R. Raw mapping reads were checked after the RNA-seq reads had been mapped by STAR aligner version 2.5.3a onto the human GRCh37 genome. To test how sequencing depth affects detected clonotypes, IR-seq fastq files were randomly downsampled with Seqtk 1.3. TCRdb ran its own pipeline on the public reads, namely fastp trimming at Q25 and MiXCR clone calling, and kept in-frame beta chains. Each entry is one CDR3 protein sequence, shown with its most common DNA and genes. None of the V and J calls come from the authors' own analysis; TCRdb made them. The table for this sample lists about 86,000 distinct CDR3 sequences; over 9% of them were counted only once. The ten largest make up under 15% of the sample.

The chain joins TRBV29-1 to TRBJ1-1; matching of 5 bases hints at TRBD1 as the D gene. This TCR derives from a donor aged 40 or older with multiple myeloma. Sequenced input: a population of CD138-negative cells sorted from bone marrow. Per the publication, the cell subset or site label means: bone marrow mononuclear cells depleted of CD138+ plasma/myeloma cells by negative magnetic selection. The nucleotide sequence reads TGCAGCGTTGAGAGGGGCCCCTCGTCGGGCACTGAAGCTTTCTTT. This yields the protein CSVERGPSSGTEAFF.